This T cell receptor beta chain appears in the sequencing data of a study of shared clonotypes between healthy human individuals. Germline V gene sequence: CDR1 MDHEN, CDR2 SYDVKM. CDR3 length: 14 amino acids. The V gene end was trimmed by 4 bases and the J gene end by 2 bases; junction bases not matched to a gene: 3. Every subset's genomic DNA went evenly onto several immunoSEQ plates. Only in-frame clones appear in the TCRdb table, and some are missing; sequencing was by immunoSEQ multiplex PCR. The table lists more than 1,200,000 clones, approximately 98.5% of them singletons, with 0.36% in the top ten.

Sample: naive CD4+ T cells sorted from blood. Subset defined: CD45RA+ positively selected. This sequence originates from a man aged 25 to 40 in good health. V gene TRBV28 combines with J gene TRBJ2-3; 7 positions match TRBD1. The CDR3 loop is CASSYDRVTDTQYF. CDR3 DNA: TGTGCCAGCAGTTATGACAGGGTCACAGATACGCAGTATTTT.